A selection of T cell receptor beta chains follows, all from one sample in a study of CD8+ T cells in alopecia areata. Using immunoSEQ multiplex PCR, the repertoire was profiled, and TCRdb retains in-frame clones only, with some absent. The sample yields approximately 210,000 clones, approximately 57% seen once. Sequences were derived from CD4+ T cells sorted from blood, sampled at week 24, from a patient treated with tofacitinib. All receptors derive from a human donor with alopecia areata. Each CDR3 is given with its conserved first and last residue. Fields, in order: CDR3 DNA, CDR3 protein, J gene, clone size, V gene, D gene. D genes are given only for firm matches. Clone size is given for some rows only: seen once, a few or many times, or a class if the clone is expanded.

CDR3 DNA: TGTGCCAGCAGCTCATTTCCTAGCGGGGTGGTCTACGAGCAGTACTTC
CDR3 protein: CASSSFPSGVVYEQYF
J gene: TRBJ2-7
clone size: .
V gene: TRBV11-2
D gene: TRBD2

CDR3 DNA: TGTGCCAGCAGCGTAGAGGCAGACTATAATTCACCCCTCCACTTT
CDR3 protein: CASSVEADYNSPLHF
J gene: TRBJ1-6
clone size: .
V gene: TRBV9
D gene: .

CDR3 DNA: TGTGCCAGCTCCCGGGGTACAGGGGGAAATGAAAAACTGTTTTTT
CDR3 protein: CASSRGTGGNEKLFF
J gene: TRBJ1-4
clone size: .
V gene: TRBV25-1
D gene: TRBD1

CDR3 DNA: TGCGCCAGCAGCCCGGACCTTAGGAATGGCTACACCTTC
CDR3 protein: CASSPDLRNGYTF
J gene: TRBJ1-2
clone size: once
V gene: TRBV4-3
D gene: .

CDR3 DNA: TGCGCCAGCAGCCAAGAGTACGGGATATCCTACGAGCAGTACTTC
CDR3 protein: CASSQEYGISYEQYF
J gene: TRBJ2-7
clone size: .
V gene: TRBV4-3
D gene: .

CDR3 DNA: TGTGCCAGCAGCGCACCGGGACTAGCGGGGGAGACCCAGTACTTC
CDR3 protein: CASSAPGLAGETQYF
J gene: TRBJ2-5
clone size: .
V gene: TRBV5-6
D gene: TRBD2

CDR3 DNA: TGTGCCAGCAGTTACTCTTCGGGGGACTACTATGGCTACACCTTC
CDR3 protein: CASSYSSGDYYGYTF
J gene: TRBJ1-2
clone size: .
V gene: TRBV6-5
D gene: .

CDR3 DNA: TGTGCCAGCAGCCCGACCAGGGGGTCCGAAGCTTTCTTT
CDR3 protein: CASSPTRGSEAFF
J gene: TRBJ1-1
clone size: .
V gene: TRBV9
D gene: TRBD1

CDR3 DNA: TGTGCCAGCAGCCCGGGACTAGTAAAAGAGACCCAGTACTTC
CDR3 protein: CASSPGLVKETQYF
J gene: TRBJ2-5
clone size: few
V gene: TRBV6-1
D gene: TRBD2

CDR3 DNA: TGTGCCAGCAGCGTCGGGCGGCAAGAGACCCAGTACTTC
CDR3 protein: CASSVGRQETQYF
J gene: TRBJ2-5
clone size: .
V gene: TRBV2
D gene: .

CDR3 DNA: TGTGCCAGCAGTCGACCGGACTCCCAGTACTTC
CDR3 protein: CASSRPDSQYF
J gene: TRBJ2-7
clone size: few
V gene: TRBV28
D gene: .

CDR3 DNA: TGCAGCGTCGCGCTTCCCACCGATAACAATGAGCAGTTCTTC
CDR3 protein: CSVALPTDNNEQFF
J gene: TRBJ2-1
clone size: .
V gene: TRBV29-1
D gene: .

CDR3 DNA: TGCGCCAGCAGCCTTGGAGCCACAGATACGCAGTATTTT
CDR3 protein: CASSLGATDTQYF
J gene: TRBJ2-3
clone size: .
V gene: TRBV4-3
D gene: .

CDR3 DNA: TGTGCCACCGCAGTAGGCCAAGAGACCCAGTACTTC
CDR3 protein: CATAVGQETQYF
J gene: TRBJ2-5
clone size: .
V gene: TRBV15
D gene: .

CDR3 DNA: TGTGCCAGCAGCCAACATCTAACTAGCGGGGGGGCCGAAGAGACCCAGCACTTC
CDR3 protein: CASSQHLTSGGAEETQHF
J gene: TRBJ2-5
clone size: .
V gene: TRBV4-2
D gene: TRBD2

CDR3 DNA: TGTGCCAGCAGCCTTGCTCTGGGACATGGAGGCTACACCTTC
CDR3 protein: CASSLALGHGGYTF
J gene: TRBJ1-2
clone size: once
V gene: TRBV27
D gene: .